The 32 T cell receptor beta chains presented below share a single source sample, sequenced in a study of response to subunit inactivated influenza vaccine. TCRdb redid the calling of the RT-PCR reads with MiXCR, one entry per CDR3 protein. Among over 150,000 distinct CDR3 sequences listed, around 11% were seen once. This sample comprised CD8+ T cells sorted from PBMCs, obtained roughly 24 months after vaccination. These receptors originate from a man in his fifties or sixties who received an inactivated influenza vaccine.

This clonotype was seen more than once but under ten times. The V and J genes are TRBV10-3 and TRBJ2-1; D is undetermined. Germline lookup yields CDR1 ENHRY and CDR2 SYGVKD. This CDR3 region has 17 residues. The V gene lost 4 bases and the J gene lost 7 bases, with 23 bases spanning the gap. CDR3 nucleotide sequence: TGTGCCATCAGTGGGTTCCTGGGGAAGACTGCTTGGAATGAGCAGTTCTTC. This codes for CAISGFLGKTAWNEQFF.

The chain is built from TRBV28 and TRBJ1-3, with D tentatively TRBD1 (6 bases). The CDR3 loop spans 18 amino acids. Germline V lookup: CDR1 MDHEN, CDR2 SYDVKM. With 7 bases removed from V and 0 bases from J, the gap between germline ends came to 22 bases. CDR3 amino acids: CASTLYRGAVSSGNTIYF. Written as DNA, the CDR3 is TGTGCCAGCACCCTTTATAGGGGGGCAGTAAGCTCTGGAAACACCATATATTTT.

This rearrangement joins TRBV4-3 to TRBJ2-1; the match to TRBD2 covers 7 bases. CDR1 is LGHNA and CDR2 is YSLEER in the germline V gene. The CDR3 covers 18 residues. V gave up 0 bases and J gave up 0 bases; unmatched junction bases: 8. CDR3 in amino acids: CASSQDWGTKSSYNEQFF. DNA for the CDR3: TGCGCCAGCAGCCAAGATTGGGGGACTAAAAGCTCCTACAATGAGCAGTTCTTC.

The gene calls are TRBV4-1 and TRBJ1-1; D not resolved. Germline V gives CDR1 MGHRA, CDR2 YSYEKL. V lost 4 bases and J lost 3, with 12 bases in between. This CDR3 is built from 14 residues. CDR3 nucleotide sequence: TGCGCCAGCAGCCCACAAATTCGGTACACTGAAGCTTTCTTT. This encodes CASSPQIRYTEAFF.

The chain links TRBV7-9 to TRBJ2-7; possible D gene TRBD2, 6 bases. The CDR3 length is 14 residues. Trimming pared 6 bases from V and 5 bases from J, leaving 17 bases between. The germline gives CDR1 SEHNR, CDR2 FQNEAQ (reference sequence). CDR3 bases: TGTGCCAGCAGATCTCGGGACTTCCGGGACGAGCAGTACTTC. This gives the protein CASRSRDFRDEQYF.

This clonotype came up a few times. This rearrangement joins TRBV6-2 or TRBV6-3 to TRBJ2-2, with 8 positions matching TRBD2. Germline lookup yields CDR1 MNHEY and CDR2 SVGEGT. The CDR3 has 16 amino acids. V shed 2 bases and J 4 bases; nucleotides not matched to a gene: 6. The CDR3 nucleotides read TGTGCCAGCAGTTACGAAAGCGGGGGCCGCACCGGGGAGCTGTTTTTT. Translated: CASSYESGGRTGELFF.

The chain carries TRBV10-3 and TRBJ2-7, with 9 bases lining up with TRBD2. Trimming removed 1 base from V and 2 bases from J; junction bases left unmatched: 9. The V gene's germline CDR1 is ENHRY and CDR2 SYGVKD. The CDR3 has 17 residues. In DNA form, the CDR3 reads TGTGCCATCAGTGAGTTCGGTAAGCGGGAGGTACCCTACGAGCAGTACTTC. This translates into CAISEFGKREVPYEQYF.

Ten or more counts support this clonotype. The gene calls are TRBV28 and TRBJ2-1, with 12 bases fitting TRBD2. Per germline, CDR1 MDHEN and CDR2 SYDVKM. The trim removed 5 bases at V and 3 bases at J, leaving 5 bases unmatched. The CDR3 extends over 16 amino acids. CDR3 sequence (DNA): TGTGCCAGCAGTACCCTGACTAGCGGGAGCTACAATGAGCAGTTCTTC. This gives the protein CASSTLTSGSYNEQFF.

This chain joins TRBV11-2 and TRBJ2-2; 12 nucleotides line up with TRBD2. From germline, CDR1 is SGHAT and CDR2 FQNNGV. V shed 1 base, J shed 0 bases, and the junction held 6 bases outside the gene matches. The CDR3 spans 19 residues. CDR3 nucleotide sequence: TGTGCCAGCAGCTTAGTGTCTAGCGGGAGGGCTTCGAACACCGGGGAGCTGTTTTTT. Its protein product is CASSLVSSGRASNTGELFF.

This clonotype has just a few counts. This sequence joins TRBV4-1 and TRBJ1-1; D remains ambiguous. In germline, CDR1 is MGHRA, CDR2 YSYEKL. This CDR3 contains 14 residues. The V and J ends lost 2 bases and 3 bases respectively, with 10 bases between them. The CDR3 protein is CASSQIGRDTEAFF. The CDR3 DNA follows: TGCGCCAGCAGCCAAATTGGCCGGGACACTGAAGCTTTCTTT.

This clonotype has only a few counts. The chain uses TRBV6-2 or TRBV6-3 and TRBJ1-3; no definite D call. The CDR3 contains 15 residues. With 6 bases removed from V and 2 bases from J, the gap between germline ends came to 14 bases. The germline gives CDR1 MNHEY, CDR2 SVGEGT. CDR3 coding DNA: TGTGCCAGCAGCCTATACACCTTGCCTGGAAACACCATATATTTT. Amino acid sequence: CASSLYTLPGNTIYF.

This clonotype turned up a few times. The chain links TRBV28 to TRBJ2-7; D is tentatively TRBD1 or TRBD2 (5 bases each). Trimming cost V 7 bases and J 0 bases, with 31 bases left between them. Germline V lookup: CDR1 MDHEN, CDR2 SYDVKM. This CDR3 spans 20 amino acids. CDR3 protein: CASTAEGYFFRGVFSYEQYF. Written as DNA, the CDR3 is TGTGCCAGCACGGCAGAGGGGTACTTCTTCAGAGGGGTATTCTCCTACGAGCAGTACTTC.

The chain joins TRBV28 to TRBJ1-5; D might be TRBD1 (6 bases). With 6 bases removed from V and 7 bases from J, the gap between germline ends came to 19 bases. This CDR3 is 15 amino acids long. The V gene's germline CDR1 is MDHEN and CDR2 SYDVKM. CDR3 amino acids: CASSLGHLGVQPQHF. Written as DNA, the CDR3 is TGTGCCAGCAGCCTGGGACATTTAGGCGTCCAGCCCCAGCATTTT.

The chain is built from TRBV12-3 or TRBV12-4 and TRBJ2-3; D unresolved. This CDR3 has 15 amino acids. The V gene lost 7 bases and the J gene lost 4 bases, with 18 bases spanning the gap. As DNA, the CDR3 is TGTGCCAGCACCCCTTACGGTGAGAAGGCAGATACGCAGTATTTT. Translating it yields CASTPYGEKADTQYF.

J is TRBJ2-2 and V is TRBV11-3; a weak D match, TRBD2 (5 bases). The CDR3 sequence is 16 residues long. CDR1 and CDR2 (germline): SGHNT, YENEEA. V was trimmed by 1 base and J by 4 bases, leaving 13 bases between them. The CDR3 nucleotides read TGTGCCAGCAGCTTAGGATTCGGGGTCAGCACCGGGGAGCTGTTTTTT. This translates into CASSLGFGVSTGELFF.

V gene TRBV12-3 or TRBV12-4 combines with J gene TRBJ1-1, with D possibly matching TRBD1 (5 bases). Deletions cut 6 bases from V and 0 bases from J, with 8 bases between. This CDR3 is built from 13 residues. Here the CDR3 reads CASRDTLNTEAFF. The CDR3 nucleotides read TGTGCCAGCAGGGACACATTGAACACTGAAGCTTTCTTT.

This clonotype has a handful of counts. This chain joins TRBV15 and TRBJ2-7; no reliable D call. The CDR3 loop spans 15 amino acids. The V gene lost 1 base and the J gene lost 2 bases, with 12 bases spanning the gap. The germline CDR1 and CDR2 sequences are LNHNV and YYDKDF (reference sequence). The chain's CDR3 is CATSRVTALPYEQYF. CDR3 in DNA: TGTGCCACCAGCAGAGTCACAGCCCTGCCCTACGAGCAGTACTTC. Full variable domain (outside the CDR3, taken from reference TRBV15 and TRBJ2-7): DAMVIQNPRYQVTQFGKPVTLSCSQTLNHNVMYWYQQKSSQAPKLLFHYYDKDFNNEADTPDNFQSRRPNTSFCFLDIRSPGLGDTAMYLCATSRVTALPYEQYFGPGTRLTVT.

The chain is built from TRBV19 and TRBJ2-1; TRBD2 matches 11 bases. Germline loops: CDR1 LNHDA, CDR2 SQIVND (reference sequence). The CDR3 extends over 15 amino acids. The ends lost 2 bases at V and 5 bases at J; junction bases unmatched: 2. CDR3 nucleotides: TGTGCCAGTAGTATAACTAGCGGGGGACACAATGAGCAGTTCTTC. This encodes CASSITSGGHNEQFF. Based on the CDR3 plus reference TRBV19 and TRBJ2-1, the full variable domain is DGGITQSPKYLFRKEGQNVTLSCEQNLNHDAMYWYRQDPGQGLRLIYYSQIVNDFQKGDIAEGYSVSREKKESFPLTVTSAQKNPTAFYLCASSITSGGHNEQFFGPGTRLTVL.

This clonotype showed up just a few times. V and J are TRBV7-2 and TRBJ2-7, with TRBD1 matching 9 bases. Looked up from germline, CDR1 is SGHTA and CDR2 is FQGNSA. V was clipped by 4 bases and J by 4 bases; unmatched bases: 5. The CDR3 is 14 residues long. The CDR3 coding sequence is TGTGCCAGCAGCTACGGGACAGGGTGGTACGAGCAGTACTTC. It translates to CASSYGTGWYEQYF.

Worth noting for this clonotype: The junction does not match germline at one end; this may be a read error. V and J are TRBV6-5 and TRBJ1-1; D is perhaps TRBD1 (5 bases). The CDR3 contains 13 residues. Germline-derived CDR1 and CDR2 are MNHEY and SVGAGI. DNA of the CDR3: TGTGCCAGCACTTACGGGGGTGGGACTGAAGCTTTCTTT. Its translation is CASTYGGGTEAFF.

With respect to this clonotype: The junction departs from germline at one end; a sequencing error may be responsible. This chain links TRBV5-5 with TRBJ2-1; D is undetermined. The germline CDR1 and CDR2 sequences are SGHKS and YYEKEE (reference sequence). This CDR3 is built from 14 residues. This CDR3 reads CACSLVVKLREQFF. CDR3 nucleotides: TGTGCCTGCAGCTTGGTGGTTAAACTCCGTGAGCAGTTCTTC.

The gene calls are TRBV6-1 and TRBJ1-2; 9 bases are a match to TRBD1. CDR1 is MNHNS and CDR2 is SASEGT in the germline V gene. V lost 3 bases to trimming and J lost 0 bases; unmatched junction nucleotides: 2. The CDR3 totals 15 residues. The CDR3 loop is CASSDRDRANYGYTF. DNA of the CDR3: TGTGCCAGCAGTGACCGGGACAGGGCTAACTATGGCTACACCTTC.

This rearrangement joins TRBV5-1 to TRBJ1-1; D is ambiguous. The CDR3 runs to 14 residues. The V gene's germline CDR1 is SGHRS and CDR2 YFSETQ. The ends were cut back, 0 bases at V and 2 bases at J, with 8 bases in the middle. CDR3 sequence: CASSLARFNTEAFF. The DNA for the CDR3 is TGCGCCAGCAGCTTGGCCCGGTTCAACACTGAAGCTTTCTTT. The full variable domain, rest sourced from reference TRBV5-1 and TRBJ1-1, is KAGVTQTPRYLIKTRGQQVTLSCSPISGHRSVSWYQQTPGQGLQFLFEYFSETQRNKGNFPGRFSGRQFSNSRSEMNVSTLELGDSALYLCASSLARFNTEAFFGQGTRLTVV.

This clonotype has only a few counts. This CDR3 is CASSPGIAGKHEQYF. CDR3 in DNA: TGCGCCAGCAGCCCCGGGATAGCGGGCAAGCACGAGCAGTACTTC. This chain links TRBV5-1 with TRBJ2-7, with 7 bases matching TRBD2. The CDR3 extends over 15 amino acids. Germline loops: CDR1 SGHRS, CDR2 YFSETQ. V gave up 4 bases and J gave up 5 bases; unmatched junction bases: 12.

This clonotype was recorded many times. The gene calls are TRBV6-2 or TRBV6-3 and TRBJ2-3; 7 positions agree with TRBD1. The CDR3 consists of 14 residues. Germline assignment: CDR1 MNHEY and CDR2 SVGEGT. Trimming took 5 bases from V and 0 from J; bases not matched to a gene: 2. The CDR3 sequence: CASSGTASTDTQYF. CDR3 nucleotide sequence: TGTGCCAGCAGTGGGACAGCCAGCACAGATACGCAGTATTTT.

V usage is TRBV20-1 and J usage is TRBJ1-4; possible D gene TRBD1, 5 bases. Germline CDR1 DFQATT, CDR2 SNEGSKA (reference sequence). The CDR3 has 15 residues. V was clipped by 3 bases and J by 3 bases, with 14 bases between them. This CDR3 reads CSARRQGPANEKLFF. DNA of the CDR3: TGCAGTGCTAGGCGGCAGGGACCGGCTAATGAAAAACTGTTTTTT.

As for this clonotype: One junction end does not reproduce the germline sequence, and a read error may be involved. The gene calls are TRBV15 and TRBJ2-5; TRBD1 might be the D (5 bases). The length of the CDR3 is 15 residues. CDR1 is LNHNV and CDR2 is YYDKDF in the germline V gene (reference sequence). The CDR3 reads CATCRNRRGQETQYF. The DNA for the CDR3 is TGTGCCACCTGCAGGAATAGAAGGGGTCAAGAGACCCAGTACTTC.

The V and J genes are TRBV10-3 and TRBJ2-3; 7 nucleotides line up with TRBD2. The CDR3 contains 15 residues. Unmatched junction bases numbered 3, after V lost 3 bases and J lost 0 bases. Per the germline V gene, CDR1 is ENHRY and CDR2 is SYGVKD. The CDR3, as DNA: TGTGCCATCAGTGATCGGGGACTAAGCACAGATACGCAGTATTTT. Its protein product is CAISDRGLSTDTQYF.

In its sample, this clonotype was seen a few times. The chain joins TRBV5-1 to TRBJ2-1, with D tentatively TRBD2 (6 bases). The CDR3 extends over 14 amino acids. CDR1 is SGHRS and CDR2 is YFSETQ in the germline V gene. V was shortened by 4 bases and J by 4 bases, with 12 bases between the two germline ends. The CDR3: CASSVWDLYNEQFF. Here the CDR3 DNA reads TGCGCCAGCAGCGTGTGGGACTTGTACAATGAGCAGTTCTTC.

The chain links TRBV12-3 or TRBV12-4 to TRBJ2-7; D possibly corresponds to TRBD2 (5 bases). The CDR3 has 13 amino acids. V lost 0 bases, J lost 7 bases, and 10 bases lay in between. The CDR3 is CASSLALREEQYF. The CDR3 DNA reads TGTGCCAGCAGTTTAGCGCTAAGGGAGGAGCAGTACTTC.

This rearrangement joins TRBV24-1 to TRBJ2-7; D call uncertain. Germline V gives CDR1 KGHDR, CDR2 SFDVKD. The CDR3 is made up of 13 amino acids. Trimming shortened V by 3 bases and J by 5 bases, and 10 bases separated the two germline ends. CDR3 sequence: CATSDQLWDEQYF. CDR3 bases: TGTGCCACCAGTGATCAGTTATGGGACGAGCAGTACTTC.

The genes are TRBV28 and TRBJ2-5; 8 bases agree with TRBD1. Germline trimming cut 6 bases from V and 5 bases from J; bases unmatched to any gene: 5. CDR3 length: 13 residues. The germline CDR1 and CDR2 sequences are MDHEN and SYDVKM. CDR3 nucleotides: TGTGCCAGCAGGGACAGGGTTTTCGAGACCCAGTACTTC. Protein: CASRDRVFETQYF.